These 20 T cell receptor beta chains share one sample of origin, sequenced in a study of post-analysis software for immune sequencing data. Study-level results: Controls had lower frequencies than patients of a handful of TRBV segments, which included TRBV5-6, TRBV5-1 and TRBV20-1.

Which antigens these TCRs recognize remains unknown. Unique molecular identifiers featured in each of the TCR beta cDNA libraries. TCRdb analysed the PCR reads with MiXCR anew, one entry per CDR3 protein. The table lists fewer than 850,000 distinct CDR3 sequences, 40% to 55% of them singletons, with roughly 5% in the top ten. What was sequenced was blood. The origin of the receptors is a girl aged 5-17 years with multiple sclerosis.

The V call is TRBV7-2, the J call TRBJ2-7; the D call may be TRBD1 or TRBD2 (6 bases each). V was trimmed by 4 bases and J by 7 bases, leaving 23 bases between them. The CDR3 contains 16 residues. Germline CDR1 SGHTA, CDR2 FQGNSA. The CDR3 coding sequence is TGTGCCAGCAGCTGGGGGGCGGAGGACCCCTACAATGAGCAGTACTTC. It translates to CASSWGAEDPYNEQYF.

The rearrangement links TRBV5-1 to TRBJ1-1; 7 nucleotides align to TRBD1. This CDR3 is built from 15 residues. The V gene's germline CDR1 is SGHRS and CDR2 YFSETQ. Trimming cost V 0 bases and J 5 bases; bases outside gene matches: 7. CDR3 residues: CASSLGATGWTEAFF. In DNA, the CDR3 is TGCGCCAGCAGCTTGGGGGCGACAGGGTGGACTGAAGCTTTCTTT.

The CDR3 coding sequence is TGTGCCATCAGTGAGAACGGACCTTACGAGCAGTACTTC. Its protein product is CAISENGPYEQYF. This chain joins TRBV10-3 and TRBJ2-7; D not certain. The CDR3 contains 13 residues. Trimming took 2 bases from V and 4 from J, leaving 9 bases between them. Germline loops: CDR1 ENHRY, CDR2 SYGVKD.

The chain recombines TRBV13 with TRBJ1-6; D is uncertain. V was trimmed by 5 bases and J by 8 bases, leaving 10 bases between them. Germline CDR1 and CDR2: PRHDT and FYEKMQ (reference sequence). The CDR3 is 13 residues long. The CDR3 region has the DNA TGTGCCAGCAGCCGTGACTGGGATTCACCCCTCCACTTT. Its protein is CASSRDWDSPLHF.

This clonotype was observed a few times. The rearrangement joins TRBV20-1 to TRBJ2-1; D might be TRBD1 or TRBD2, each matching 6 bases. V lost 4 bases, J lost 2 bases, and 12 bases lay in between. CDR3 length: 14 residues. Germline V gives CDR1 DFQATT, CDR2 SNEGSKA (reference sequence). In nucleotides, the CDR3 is TGCAGTGCTAAGGGGGGATGGCCCTACAATGAGCAGTTCTTC. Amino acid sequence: CSAKGGWPYNEQFF.

The CDR3 spells CAWSSDGNYGYTF. CDR3 DNA sequence: TGTGCCTGGAGTTCTGACGGGAACTATGGCTACACCTTC. V gene TRBV30 combines with J gene TRBJ1-2, with D unclear. Germline lookup yields CDR1 GTSNPN and CDR2 SVGIG (reference sequence). V lost 2 bases, J lost 2 bases, and 9 bases lay in between. This CDR3 has 13 residues.

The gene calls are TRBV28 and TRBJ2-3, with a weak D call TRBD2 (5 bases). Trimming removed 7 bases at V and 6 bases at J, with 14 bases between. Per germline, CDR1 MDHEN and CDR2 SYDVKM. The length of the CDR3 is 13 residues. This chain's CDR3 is CASKGGWEDTQYF. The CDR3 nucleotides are TGTGCCAGCAAAGGTGGGTGGGAGGATACGCAGTATTTT.

The CDR3 is CASSLVASGIGEQFF. The CDR3, as DNA: TGCGCCAGCAGCTTGGTGGCTAGCGGGATCGGCGAGCAGTTCTTC. This chain uses TRBV5-1 with TRBJ2-1, with 9 bases matching TRBD2. The junction had 8 bases not matched to a gene; V was cut back by 0 bases and J by 10 bases. Germline CDR1 SGHRS, CDR2 YFSETQ. This CDR3 is 15 amino acids long.

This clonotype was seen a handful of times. The CDR3 DNA is TGCGCCAGCAGCCAAGATCAGGGGATGGAACTGTTTTTT. Protein: CASSQDQGMELFF. The chain links TRBV4-3 to TRBJ1-4; perhaps TRBD1 as D (6 bases). Looked up from germline, CDR1 is LGHNA and CDR2 is YSLEER. This CDR3 spans 13 amino acids. V dropped 0 bases and J dropped 12 bases, with 11 bases sitting between them.

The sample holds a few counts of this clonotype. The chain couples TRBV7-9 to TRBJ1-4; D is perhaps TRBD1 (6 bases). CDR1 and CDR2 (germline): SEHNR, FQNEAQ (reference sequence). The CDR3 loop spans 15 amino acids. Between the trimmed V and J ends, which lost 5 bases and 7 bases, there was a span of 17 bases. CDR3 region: CASSDSGVEGEKLFF. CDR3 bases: TGTGCCAGCAGCGATTCAGGGGTGGAGGGTGAAAAACTGTTTTTT.

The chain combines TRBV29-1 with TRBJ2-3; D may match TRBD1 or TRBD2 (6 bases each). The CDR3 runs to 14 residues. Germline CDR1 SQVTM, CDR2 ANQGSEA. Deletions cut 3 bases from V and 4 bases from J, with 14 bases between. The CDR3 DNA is TGCAGCGTTGATAGTCTGGGGGGCGCAGATACGCAGTATTTT. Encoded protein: CSVDSLGGADTQYF.

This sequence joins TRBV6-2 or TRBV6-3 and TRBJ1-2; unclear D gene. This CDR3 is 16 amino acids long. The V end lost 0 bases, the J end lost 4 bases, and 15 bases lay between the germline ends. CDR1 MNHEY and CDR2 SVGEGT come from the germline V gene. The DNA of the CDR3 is TGTGCCAGCAGTTACTCGATAGGAGGGAGCGTCTATGGCTACACCTTC. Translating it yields CASSYSIGGSVYGYTF.

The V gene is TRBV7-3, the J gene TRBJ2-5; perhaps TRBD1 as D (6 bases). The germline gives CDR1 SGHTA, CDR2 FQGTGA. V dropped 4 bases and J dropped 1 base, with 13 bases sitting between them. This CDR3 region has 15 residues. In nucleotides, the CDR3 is TGTGCCAGCAGCTCGGCTGGACAGATCCAAGAGACCCAGTACTTC. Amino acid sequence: CASSSAGQIQETQYF.

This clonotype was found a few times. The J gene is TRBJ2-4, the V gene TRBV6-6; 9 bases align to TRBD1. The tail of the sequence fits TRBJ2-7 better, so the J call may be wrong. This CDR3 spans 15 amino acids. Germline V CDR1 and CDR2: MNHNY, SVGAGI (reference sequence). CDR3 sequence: CASSSPDRGRYEQYF. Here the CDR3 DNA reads TGTGCCAGCAGTTCCCCGGACAGGGGAAGGTACGAGCAGTACTTC.

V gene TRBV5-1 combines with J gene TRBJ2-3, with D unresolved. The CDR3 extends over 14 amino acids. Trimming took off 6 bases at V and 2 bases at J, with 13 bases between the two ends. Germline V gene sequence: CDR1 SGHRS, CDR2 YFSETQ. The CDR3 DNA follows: TGCGCCAGCAAACGAGCGACGCCCACAGATACGCAGTATTTT. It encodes CASKRATPTDTQYF.

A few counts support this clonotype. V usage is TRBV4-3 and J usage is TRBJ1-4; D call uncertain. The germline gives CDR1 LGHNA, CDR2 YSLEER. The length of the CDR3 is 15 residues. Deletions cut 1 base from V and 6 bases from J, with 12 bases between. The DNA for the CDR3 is TGCGCCAGCAGCCAAGGCAGGAGACCGGATGAAAAACTGTTTTTT. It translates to CASSQGRRPDEKLFF.

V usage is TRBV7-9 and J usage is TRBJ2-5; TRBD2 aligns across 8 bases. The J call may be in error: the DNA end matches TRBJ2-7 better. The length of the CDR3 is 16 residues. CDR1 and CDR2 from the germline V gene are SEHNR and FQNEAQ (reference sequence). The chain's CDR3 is CASSLVGTRRFHEQYF. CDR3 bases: TGTGCCAGCAGCTTAGTAGGGACTAGGCGGTTTCACGAGCAGTACTTC.

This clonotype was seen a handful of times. The CDR3 loop is CASSLAARSPYNEQFF. CDR3 coding DNA: TGTGCCAGCAGCTTAGCGGCCCGCTCCCCTTACAATGAGCAGTTCTTC. This chain joins TRBV7-6 and TRBJ2-1; D is uncertain. Germline CDR1 reads SGHVS; CDR2 reads FNYEAQ. The CDR3 length is 16 residues. Trimming left V 0 bases short and J 4 bases short, with 13 bases between.

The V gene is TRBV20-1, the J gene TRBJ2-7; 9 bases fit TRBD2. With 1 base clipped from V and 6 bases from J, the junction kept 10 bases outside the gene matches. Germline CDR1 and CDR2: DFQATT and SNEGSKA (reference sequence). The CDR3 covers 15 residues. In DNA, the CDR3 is TGCAGTGCTAGAGTAGGCGCGGGAGGGTCCCTCGAGCAGTACTTC. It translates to CSARVGAGGSLEQYF.

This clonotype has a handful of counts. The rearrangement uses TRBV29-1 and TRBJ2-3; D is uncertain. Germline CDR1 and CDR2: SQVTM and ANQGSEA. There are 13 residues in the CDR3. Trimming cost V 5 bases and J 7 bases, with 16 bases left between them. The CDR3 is CSVSERIGNTQYF. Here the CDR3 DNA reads TGCAGCGTTAGCGAGAGGATAGGGAATACGCAGTATTTT.